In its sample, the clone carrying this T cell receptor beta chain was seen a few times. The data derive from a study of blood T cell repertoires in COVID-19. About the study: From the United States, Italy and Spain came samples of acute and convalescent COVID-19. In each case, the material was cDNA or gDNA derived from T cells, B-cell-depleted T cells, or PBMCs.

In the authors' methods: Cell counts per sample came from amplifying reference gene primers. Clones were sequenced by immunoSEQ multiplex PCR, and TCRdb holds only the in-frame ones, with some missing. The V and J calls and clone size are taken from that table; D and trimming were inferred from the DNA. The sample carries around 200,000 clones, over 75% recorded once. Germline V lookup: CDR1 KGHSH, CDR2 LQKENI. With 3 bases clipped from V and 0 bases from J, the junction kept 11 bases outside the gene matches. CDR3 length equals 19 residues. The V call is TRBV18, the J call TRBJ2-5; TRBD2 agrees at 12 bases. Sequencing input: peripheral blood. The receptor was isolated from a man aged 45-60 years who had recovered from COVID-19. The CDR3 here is CASSPRTSGMGKYQETQYF. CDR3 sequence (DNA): TGTGCCAGCTCACCTCGGACTAGCGGGATGGGAAAGTACCAAGAGACCCAGTACTTC.